The 10 T cell receptor beta chains reported below all come from one sample, sequenced in a study of blood T cell repertoires in COVID-19. Sequencing used immunoSEQ multiplex PCR; TCRdb keeps in-frame clones, though not all of them. The sample comprises approximately 230,000 clones, just over 85% of which are singletons, and approximately 15% rests with the top ten. What was sequenced was PBMCs or T cells enriched from blood (not recorded which). These receptors originate from a woman between 50 and 59 years old with acute COVID-19.

CDR3: CASRRTGAYEQYF. The DNA of the CDR3 is TGTGCCAGCAGGCGGACGGGAGCCTACGAGCAGTACTTC. The V and J genes are TRBV5-6 and TRBJ2-7, with a tentative D call TRBD2 (6 bases). V was pared by 5 bases and J by 2 bases, with 11 bases between. The CDR3 runs to 13 residues. The V gene's germline CDR1 is SGHDT and CDR2 YYEEEE.

The chain has TRBV7-8 and TRBJ1-2, with D possibly matching TRBD1 (6 bases). Germline CDR1 SGHVS, CDR2 FQNEAQ. CDR3 size: 15 residues. Trimming shortened V by 5 bases and J by 6 bases, and 19 bases separated the two germline ends. CDR3 sequence: CASSIRRSTGDGYTF. CDR3 sequence (DNA): TGTGCCAGCAGCATCCGCAGGTCGACAGGCGATGGCTACACCTTC.

A note on this clone: A much more abundant neighbour one base away suggests this may be a read error. The V gene is TRBV12-3 or TRBV12-4, the J gene TRBJ2-7; 7 bases agree with TRBD1. The ends lost 6 bases at V and 2 bases at J; junction bases unmatched: 4. This CDR3 contains 13 residues. The CDR3 sequence is CASSIQGAYEQYF. The CDR3, as DNA: TGTGCCAGCAGCATTCAGGGGGCCTACGAGCAGTACTTC.

The V call is TRBV18, the J call TRBJ2-7, with 9 bases fitting TRBD1. V was clipped by 5 bases and J by 2 bases; unmatched bases: 16. CDR1 and CDR2 from the germline V gene are KGHSH and LQKENI. The CDR3 spans 18 residues. This CDR3 is CASSSTTVGTGFTYEQYF. As DNA, the CDR3 is TGTGCCAGCTCATCGACCACGGTAGGGACAGGGTTCACCTACGAGCAGTACTTC.

This clone has a single count. This chain joins TRBV2 and TRBJ1-5; 12 bases align to TRBD1. Germline V lookup: CDR1 SNHLY, CDR2 FYNNEI. CDR3 length: 15 amino acids. The ends lost 7 bases at V and 5 bases at J; junction bases unmatched: 6. In DNA, the CDR3 is TGTGCCAGCATACCGGGGACAGGGGGCGATCAGCCCCAGCATTTT. Amino acid sequence: CASIPGTGGDQPQHF.

V usage is TRBV7-3 and J usage is TRBJ2-3; a weak D match, TRBD2 (6 bases). The germline V and J ends were trimmed by 11 bases and 3 bases, with 18 bases remaining between them. Germline-derived CDR1 and CDR2 are SGHTA and FQGTGA. The CDR3 loop spans 14 amino acids. CDR3 sequence: CAVAGPLATDTQYF. Written as DNA, the CDR3 is TGTGCCGTGGCGGGACCCCTAGCGACAGATACGCAGTATTTT. The whole variable domain, filled in from reference TRBV7-3 and TRBJ2-3, reads GAGVSQTPSNKVTEKGKYVELRCDPISGHTALYWYRQSLGQGPEFLIYFQGTGAADDSGLPNDRFFAVRPEGSVSTLKIQRTERGDSAVYLCAVAGPLATDTQYFGPGTRLTVL.

This chain uses TRBV18 with TRBJ2-1; 7 bases are a match to TRBD1. The CDR3 contains 13 residues. V lost 6 bases and J lost 7; bases outside the gene matches: 6. The germline V gene has CDR1 KGHSH and CDR2 LQKENI. The CDR3 region is CASSSDRRNEQFF. The CDR3 coding sequence is TGTGCCAGCTCCTCGGACAGGAGGAATGAGCAGTTCTTC.

This chain connects TRBV3-1 (or the pseudogene TRBV3-2) to TRBJ2-5; maybe TRBD2 (5 bases). V lost 2 bases and J 5 bases, leaving 12 bases between the germline ends. From germline, CDR1 is LGHDT and CDR2 YNNKEL (reference sequence). The CDR3 covers 14 residues. Here the CDR3 reads CASSQPGKVETQYF. For the CDR3, the DNA is TGTGCCAGCAGCCAACCCGGGAAGGTGGAGACCCAGTACTTC.

The chain uses TRBV25-1 and TRBJ1-1, with D unresolved. V was clipped by 8 bases and J by 0 bases, with 22 bases between them. The germline gives CDR1 MGHDK, CDR2 SYGVNS. The CDR3 is 17 amino acids. CDR3 protein: CASETIDGENMNTEAFF. The CDR3 nucleotides read TGTGCCAGCGAGACCATAGACGGGGAAAACATGAACACTGAAGCTTTCTTT.

This clone was counted a few times. The chain couples TRBV19 to TRBJ1-6; D unclear. The CDR3 length is 12 residues. V lost 3 bases and J 16 bases, leaving 13 bases between the germline ends. Germline V gene lookup returns CDR1 LNHDA and CDR2 SQIVND (reference sequence). The CDR3 sequence: CASSILGRALHF. The CDR3 bases are TGTGCCAGTAGTATTCTCGGCAGAGCGCTCCACTTT.